Given below is one T cell receptor beta chain in context. Its antigen is not identified. The CDR3 length is 15 residues. V was trimmed by 4 bases and J by 6 bases, leaving 18 bases between them. Per the germline V gene, CDR1 is MGHRA and CDR2 is YSYEKL. These data come from a study of shared clonotypes between healthy human individuals. General study findings and limits: Rarefaction curves obtained for sorted subsets showed sequencing incomplete despite large depth.

Cells designated naive CD8 were CD45RO-negative and were positively selected for CCR7, with terminally differentiated effector memory CD45RA+ cells excluded. Running of the assay took place at deep level. Produced via immunoSEQ multiplex PCR; TCRdb's table is partial and in-frame only. The data hold approximately 1.9 million clones, with 80% to 95% observed a single time. The chain is built from TRBV4-1 and TRBJ1-2; D is undetermined. This receptor was obtained from a man aged 18 to 30 in good health. Some clones in this sample may be carry-over from other donors' samples. Sequencing was carried out using naive CD8+ T cells from PBMCs. The CDR3 region has the DNA TGCGCCAGCAGCCCTATCTCCAGGCCCTTGGATGGCTACACCTTC. Translating it yields CASSPISRPLDGYTF.